Listed below are T cell receptor beta chains from one sample, sequenced in a study of T cells in narcolepsy. Here immunoSEQ multiplex PCR was the method, and the copy in TCRdb shows in-frame clones only, minus some. The table shows fewer than 35,000 clones, with roughly four fifths occurring only once. The sequenced sample consisted of memory (CD45RA-) CD4+ T cells from blood. The receptors here all came from a human donor in good health. CDR3s include the opening cysteine and the closing phenylalanine or tryptophan. A D gene is named only where the DNA matches it firmly. The size of a clone is reported for some rows only, either as once, few or many, or as a class for expanded clones.

cdr3_length	clone_size	v_call	j_call	d_call	cdr3_aa	cdr3_nt
14	once	TRBV6-5	TRBJ1-1	NA	CASRNAGTNTEAFF	TGTGCCAGCAGAAACGCGGGTACGAACACTGAAGCTTTCTTT
14	NA	TRBV15	TRBJ2-5	NA	CATSRVLQGETQYF	TGTGCCACCAGCAGAGTACTTCAAGGGGAGACCCAGTACTTC
14	NA	TRBV19	TRBJ2-7	NA	CASSIGGDTYEQYF	TGTGCCAGTAGTATAGGAGGGGATACCTACGAGCAGTACTTC
15	NA	TRBV27	TRBJ2-2	NA	CANSWAGANTGELFF	TGTGCCAACAGTTGGGCAGGGGCGAACACCGGGGAGCTGTTTTTT
14	NA	TRBV5-5	TRBJ1-5	NA	CASSFRAGNQPQHF	TGTGCCAGCAGTTTCCGGGCCGGAAATCAGCCCCAGCATTTT
12	NA	TRBV7-2	TRBJ2-3	NA	CASSHHTDTQYF	TGTGCCAGCAGCCACCACACAGATACGCAGTATTTT
13	NA	TRBV7-2	TRBJ2-2	NA	CASSQNAGGELFF	TGTGCCAGCAGCCAAAACGCGGGCGGGGAGCTGTTTTTT
17	NA	TRBV19	TRBJ1-5	NA	CASTQDKNEHSNQPQHF	TGTGCCAGTACTCAGGACAAGAACGAACATAGCAATCAGCCCCAGCATTTT
14	NA	TRBV2	TRBJ2-7	NA	CASSPTQGTWEQYF	TGTGCCAGCAGTCCTACCCAGGGTACTTGGGAGCAGTACTTC
16	few	TRBV18	TRBJ1-2	TRBD1	CASSTLGQRSNYGYTF	TGTGCCAGCTCAACGTTGGGACAGAGATCTAACTATGGCTACACCTTC
15	NA	TRBV5-1	TRBJ1-2	TRBD1	CASSLGDRGSNGYTF	TGCGCCAGCAGCTTAGGGGACAGGGGATCGAATGGCTACACCTTC
13	once	TRBV30	TRBJ2-5	NA	CAWSRRRQETQYF	TGTGCCTGGAGTCGCCGGAGACAAGAGACCCAGTACTTC
15	NA	TRBV18	TRBJ2-3	NA	CASSPRGLGADTQYF	TGTGCCAGCTCACCCAGAGGGCTGGGGGCAGATACGCAGTATTTT
14	few	TRBV27	TRBJ1-3	NA	CASRTGPSGNTIYF	TGTGCCAGCAGGACCGGGCCCTCTGGAAACACCATATATTTT
14	few	TRBV5-1	TRBJ1-2	NA	CASSLGEGAYGYTF	TGCGCCAGCAGTTTAGGCGAGGGCGCCTATGGCTACACCTTC
13	NA	TRBV6-6	TRBJ2-7	TRBD1	CASRTADREGQYF	TGTGCCAGCAGAACCGCGGACAGGGAAGGGCAGTACTTC
16	NA	TRBV9	TRBJ2-1	NA	CASSRSSRDLYNEQFF	TGTGCCAGCAGTCGAAGTTCTCGGGACTTGTACAATGAGCAGTTCTTC
13	NA	TRBV7-2	TRBJ1-5	NA	CASSLEGGQPQHF	TGTGCCAGCAGCTTAGAGGGTGGGCAGCCCCAGCATTTT
12	NA	TRBV29-1	TRBJ1-3	NA	CSVGVAGNTIYF	TGCAGCGTTGGGGTTGCTGGAAACACCATATATTTT
10	NA	TRBV12-2	TRBJ1-5	NA	CASRPQPQHF	TGTGCAAGTCGCCCTCAGCCCCAGCATTTT
14	few	TRBV7-2	TRBJ1-2	NA	CASSLERNTRGYTF	TGTGCCAGCAGCTTAGAGAGGAACACGCGGGGCTACACCTTC
14	NA	TRBV7-8	TRBJ1-5	NA	CASSAQRNNQPQHF	TGTGCCAGCAGCGCACAAAGAAACAATCAGCCCCAGCATTTT
14	once	TRBV6-4	TRBJ1-1	NA	CASSETRGNTEAFF	TGTGCCAGCAGTGAAACCCGAGGGAACACTGAAGCTTTCTTT
14	NA	TRBV7-2	TRBJ1-1	NA	CASSSGPGNTEAFF	TGTGCCAGCAGCTCCGGACCGGGGAACACTGAAGCTTTCTTT
17	once	TRBV4-1	TRBJ2-1	NA	CASSQDREGAQNNEQFF	TGCGCCAGCAGCCAAGATAGGGAGGGGGCGCAAAACAATGAGCAGTTCTTC
18	NA	TRBV7-9	TRBJ2-7	NA	CASSLEDSPTLGSYEQYF	TGTGCCAGCAGCTTAGAGGACAGCCCTACCCTTGGCTCCTACGAGCAGTACTTC
14	NA	TRBV14	TRBJ2-4	NA	CATPDSDAKNIQYF	TGTGCCACGCCGGACAGCGACGCCAAAAACATTCAGTACTTC
15	NA	TRBV2	TRBJ1-6	TRBD1	CASSSTQGAISPLHF	TGTGCCAGCAGTTCAACACAGGGGGCGATTTCACCCCTCCACTTT
16	NA	TRBV28	TRBJ1-4	NA	CASSQTVGPTNEKLFF	TGTGCCAGCAGCCAAACGGTGGGTCCAACTAATGAAAAACTGTTTTTT
13	NA	TRBV6-5	TRBJ1-6	NA	CASSYSSASPLHF	TGTGCCAGCAGTTACTCGAGTGCATCACCCCTCCACTTT
13	NA	TRBV5-1	TRBJ1-5	TRBD1	CASSRDRGQPQHF	TGCGCCAGCAGCCGGGACAGGGGCCAGCCCCAGCATTTT
13	NA	TRBV28	TRBJ1-2	NA	CASSWGGPNGYTF	TGTGCCAGCAGTTGGGGGGGGCCGAATGGCTACACCTTC
14	NA	TRBV4-3	TRBJ1-2	NA	CASSQDTGSYGYTF	TGCGCCAGCAGCCAAGATACAGGGTCCTATGGCTACACCTTC
12	NA	TRBV6-5	TRBJ1-1	TRBD1	CASRRTGAEAFF	TGTGCCAGCAGGCGTACAGGGGCCGAAGCTTTCTTT
15	NA	TRBV19	TRBJ2-1	TRBD2	CASSNSGGALDEQFF	TGTGCCAGTAGTAATAGCGGGGGGGCTTTAGATGAGCAGTTCTTC
13	few	TRBV4-3	TRBJ2-5	NA	CASSQDRRETQYF	TGCGCCAGCAGCCAAGACCGACGGGAGACCCAGTACTTC
14	NA	TRBV29-1	TRBJ2-2	NA	CSVDLGWSAGELFF	TGCAGCGTTGATCTAGGCTGGTCGGCCGGGGAGCTGTTTTTT
14	NA	TRBV28	TRBJ1-5	NA	CASSPDAVYQPQHF	TGTGCCAGCAGCCCTGACGCGGTGTATCAGCCCCAGCATTTT
16	NA	TRBV5-6	TRBJ1-3	TRBD1	CASSLTGQGSGNTIYF	TGTGCCAGCAGCTTGACCGGACAGGGGTCCGGAAACACCATATATTTT
16	once	TRBV4-2	TRBJ1-6	TRBD1	CASSRTRGAYNSPLHF	TGTGCCAGCAGCCGAACCAGGGGGGCCTATAATTCACCCCTCCACTTT
16	NA	TRBV7-8	TRBJ2-3	TRBD2	CASSSGLAGATDTQYF	TGTGCCAGCAGCTCCGGACTAGCGGGCGCTACAGATACGCAGTATTTT
15	NA	TRBV5-1	TRBJ2-1	NA	CASSSGGTSNNEQFF	TGCGCCAGCAGCTCAGGGGGGACATCCAACAATGAGCAGTTCTTC
14	NA	TRBV6-5	TRBJ2-7	TRBD1	CASSYRDRSYEQYF	TGTGCCAGCAGTTACCGGGACAGAAGTTACGAGCAGTACTTC
17	NA	TRBV11-1	TRBJ1-1	NA	CASSPQVAGTKNTEAFF	TGTGCCAGCTCCCCCCAGGTAGCGGGGACGAAGAACACTGAAGCTTTCTTT
15	NA	TRBV18	TRBJ2-1	NA	CASSPRVVIEGEQFF	TGTGCCAGCTCACCACGGGTAGTGATTGAGGGTGAGCAGTTCTTC
15	NA	TRBV5-1	TRBJ1-1	NA	CASSTAGSPNTEAFF	TGCGCCAGCAGCACCGCCGGGTCTCCGAACACTGAAGCTTTCTTT